The rows below give T cell receptor beta chains drawn from one sample of a study of T-cell reconstitution after alpha-beta-depleted transplantation in children. Each CDR3 protein gets one entry after TCRdb re-called the PCR reads with MiXCR. The sample has approximately 400,000 distinct CDR3 sequences, roughly 11% seen once. The source material was PBMCs from the stem cell graft donor, sampled from the stem cell graft. Receptor source: a human donor who donated a stem cell graft to a child with acute myeloid leukemia. Each CDR3 is given without its conserved first and last residue.

j_gene,v_gene,CDR3aa
TRBJ2-2,TRBV6-1,AIPGGSENTGELF
TRBJ2-2,TRBV4-2,ASSQESRAGTGELF
TRBJ1-6,TRBV25-1,ASSTGAHSPLH
TRBJ2-3,TRBV4-3,ASSRAGPAGTDTQY
TRBJ1-2,TRBV5-6,ASSFRDSVYGYT
TRBJ1-6,TRBV20-1,SAWAGDYNSPLH
TRBJ2-1,TRBV4-3,ASSQEGGSGRAYEQF
TRBJ2-3,TRBV6-5,ASSQSDTQY
TRBJ2-2,TRBV5-4,ASSRAVTGELF
TRBJ2-3,TRBV29-1,SVEETYTQDGPTDTQY
TRBJ2-5,TRBV12-3/TRBV12-4,ASSNQLDSEETQY
TRBJ2-7,TRBV5-1,ASSLGSASVSTYEQY